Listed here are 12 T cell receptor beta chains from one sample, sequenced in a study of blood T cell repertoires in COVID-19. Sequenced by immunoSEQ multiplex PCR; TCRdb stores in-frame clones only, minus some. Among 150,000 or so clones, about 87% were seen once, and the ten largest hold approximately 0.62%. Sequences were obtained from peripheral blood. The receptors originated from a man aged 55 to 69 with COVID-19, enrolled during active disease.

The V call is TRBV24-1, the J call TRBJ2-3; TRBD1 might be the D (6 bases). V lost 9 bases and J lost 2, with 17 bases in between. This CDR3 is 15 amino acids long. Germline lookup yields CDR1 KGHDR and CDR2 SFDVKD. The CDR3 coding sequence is TGTGCCACCTCTAAAAGACAGGACCCCACAGATACGCAGTATTTT. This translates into CATSKRQDPTDTQYF.

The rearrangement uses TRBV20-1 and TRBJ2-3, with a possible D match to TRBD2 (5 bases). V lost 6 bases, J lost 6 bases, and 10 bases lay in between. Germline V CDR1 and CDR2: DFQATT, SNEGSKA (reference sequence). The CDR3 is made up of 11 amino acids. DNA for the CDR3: TGCAGTGCGGTACTAGGGGATACGCAGTATTTT. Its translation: CSAVLGDTQYF.

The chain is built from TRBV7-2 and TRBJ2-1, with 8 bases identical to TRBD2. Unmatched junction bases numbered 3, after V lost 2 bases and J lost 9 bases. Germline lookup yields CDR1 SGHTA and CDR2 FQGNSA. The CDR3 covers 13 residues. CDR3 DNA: TGTGCCAGCAGCTTATCGGGGGGGCGTGAGCAGTTCTTC. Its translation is CASSLSGGREQFF.

The CDR3 loop reads CASSEETQSYNEQFF. Written as DNA, the CDR3 is TGTGCCAGCAGCGAAGAGACACAGTCCTACAATGAGCAGTTCTTC. This chain links TRBV7-2 with TRBJ2-1; D gene uncertain. This CDR3 is 15 amino acids long. The V end was cut by 5 bases, the J end by 1 base, with 12 bases between. Germline loops: CDR1 SGHTA, CDR2 FQGNSA.

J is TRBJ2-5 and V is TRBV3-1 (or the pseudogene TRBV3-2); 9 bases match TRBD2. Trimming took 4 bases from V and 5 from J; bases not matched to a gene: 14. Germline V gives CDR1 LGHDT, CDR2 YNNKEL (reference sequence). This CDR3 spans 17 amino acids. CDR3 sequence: CASSPRKGGGAGETQYF. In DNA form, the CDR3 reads TGTGCCAGCAGCCCCAGGAAAGGCGGGGGGGCCGGTGAGACCCAGTACTTC.

The CDR3 loop reads CASSGTHLGEYEQYF. In DNA form, the CDR3 reads TGTGCCAGTTCCGGGACACACCTTGGGGAATACGAGCAGTACTTC. The genes are TRBV19 and TRBJ2-7, with D possibly TRBD1 on 6 matching bases. The V end lost 8 bases, the J end lost 4 bases, and 21 bases lay between the germline ends. The CDR3 is 15 residues long. CDR1 is LNHDA and CDR2 is SQIVND in the germline V gene (reference sequence).

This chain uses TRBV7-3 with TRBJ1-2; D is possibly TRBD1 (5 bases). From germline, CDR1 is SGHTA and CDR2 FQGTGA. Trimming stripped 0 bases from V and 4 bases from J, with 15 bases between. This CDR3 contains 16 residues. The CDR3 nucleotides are TGTGCCAGCAGCTTAACCTTCCAGGGCTTCGGCTATGGCTACACCTTC. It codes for CASSLTFQGFGYGYTF.

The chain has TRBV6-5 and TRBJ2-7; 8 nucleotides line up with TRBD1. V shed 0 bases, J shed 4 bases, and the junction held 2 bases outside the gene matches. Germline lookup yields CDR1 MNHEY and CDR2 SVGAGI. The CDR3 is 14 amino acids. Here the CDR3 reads CASSYSQGAYEQYF. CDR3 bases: TGTGCCAGCAGTTACTCGCAGGGGGCTTACGAGCAGTACTTC.

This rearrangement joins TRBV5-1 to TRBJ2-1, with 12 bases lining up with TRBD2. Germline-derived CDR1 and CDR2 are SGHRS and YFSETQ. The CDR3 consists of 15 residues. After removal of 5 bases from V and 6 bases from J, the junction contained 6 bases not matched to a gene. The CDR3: CASSWLAGGLNEQFF. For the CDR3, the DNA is TGCGCCAGCAGTTGGCTAGCGGGGGGGCTCAATGAGCAGTTCTTC.

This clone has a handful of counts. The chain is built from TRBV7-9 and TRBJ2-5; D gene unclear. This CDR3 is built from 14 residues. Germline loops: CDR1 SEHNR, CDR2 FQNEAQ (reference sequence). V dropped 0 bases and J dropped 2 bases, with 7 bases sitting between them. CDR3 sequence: CASSLAAGQETQYF. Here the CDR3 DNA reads TGTGCCAGCAGCTTAGCGGCAGGACAAGAGACCCAGTACTTC.

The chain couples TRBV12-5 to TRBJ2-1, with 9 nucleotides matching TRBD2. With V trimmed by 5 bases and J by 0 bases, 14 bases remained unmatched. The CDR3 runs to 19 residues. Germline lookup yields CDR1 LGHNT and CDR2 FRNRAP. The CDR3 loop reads CASGNLLSGGLSSYNEQFF. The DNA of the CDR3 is TGTGCTAGTGGTAACCTACTAAGCGGGGGGCTTAGCTCCTACAATGAGCAGTTCTTC.

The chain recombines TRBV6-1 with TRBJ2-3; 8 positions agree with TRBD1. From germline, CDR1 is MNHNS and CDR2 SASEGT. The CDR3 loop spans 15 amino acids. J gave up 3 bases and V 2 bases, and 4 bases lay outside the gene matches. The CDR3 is CASSETGQATDTQYF. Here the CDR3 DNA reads TGTGCCAGCAGTGAAACGGGACAGGCGACAGATACGCAGTATTTT.